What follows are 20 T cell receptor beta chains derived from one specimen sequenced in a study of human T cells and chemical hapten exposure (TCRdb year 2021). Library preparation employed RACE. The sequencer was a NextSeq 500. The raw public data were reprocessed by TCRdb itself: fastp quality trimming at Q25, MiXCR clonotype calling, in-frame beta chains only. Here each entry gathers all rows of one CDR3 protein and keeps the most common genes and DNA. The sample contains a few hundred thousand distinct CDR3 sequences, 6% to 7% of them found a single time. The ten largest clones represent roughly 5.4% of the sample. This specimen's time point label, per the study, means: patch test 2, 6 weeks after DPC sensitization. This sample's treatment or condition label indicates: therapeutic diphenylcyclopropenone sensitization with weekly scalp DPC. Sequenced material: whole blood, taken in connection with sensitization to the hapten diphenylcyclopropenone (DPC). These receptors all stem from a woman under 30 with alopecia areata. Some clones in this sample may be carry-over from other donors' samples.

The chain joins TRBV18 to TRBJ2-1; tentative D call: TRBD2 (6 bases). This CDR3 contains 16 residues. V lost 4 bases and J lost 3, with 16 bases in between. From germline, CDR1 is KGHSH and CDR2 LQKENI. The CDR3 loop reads CASSQNGGGGYNEQFF. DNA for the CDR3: TGTGCCAGCTCACAAAACGGGGGTGGAGGCTACAATGAGCAGTTCTTC.

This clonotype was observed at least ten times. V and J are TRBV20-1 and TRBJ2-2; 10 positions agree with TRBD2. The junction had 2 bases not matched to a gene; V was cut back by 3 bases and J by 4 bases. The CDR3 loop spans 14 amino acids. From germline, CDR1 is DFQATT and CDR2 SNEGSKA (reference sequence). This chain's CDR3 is CSARSGGATGELFF. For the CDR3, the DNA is TGCAGTGCTAGGAGCGGGGGGGCCACCGGGGAGCTGTTTTTT.

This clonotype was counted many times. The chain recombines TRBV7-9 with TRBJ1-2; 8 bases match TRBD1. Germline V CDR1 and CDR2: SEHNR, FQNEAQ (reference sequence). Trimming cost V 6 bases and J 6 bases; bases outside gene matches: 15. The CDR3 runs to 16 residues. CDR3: CASRPKRAGGVDGYTF. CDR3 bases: TGTGCCAGCAGACCGAAGCGTGCAGGGGGCGTCGATGGCTACACCTTC.

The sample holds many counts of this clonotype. The CDR3 nucleotides are TGCGCCAGCAGCCCCGAAATAGCGGCTGGGTACAATGAGCAGTTCTTC. Amino acids: CASSPEIAAGYNEQFF. This chain joins TRBV4-3 and TRBJ2-1, with D tentatively TRBD2 (6 bases). The germline V and J ends were trimmed by 4 bases and 4 bases, with 17 bases remaining between them. The CDR3 contains 16 residues. Germline lookup yields CDR1 LGHNA and CDR2 YSLEER.

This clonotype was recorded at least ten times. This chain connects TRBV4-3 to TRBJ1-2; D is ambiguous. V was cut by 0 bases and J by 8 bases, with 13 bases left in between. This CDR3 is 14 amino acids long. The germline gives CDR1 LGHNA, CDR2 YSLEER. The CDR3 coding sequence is TGCGCCAGCAGCCAAGACTGGGGTAATAGAGGCTACACCTTC. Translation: CASSQDWGNRGYTF.

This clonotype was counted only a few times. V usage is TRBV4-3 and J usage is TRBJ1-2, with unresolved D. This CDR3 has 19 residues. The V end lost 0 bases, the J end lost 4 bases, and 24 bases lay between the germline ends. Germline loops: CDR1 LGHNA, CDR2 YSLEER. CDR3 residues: CASSQDNPGSNLPPYGYTF. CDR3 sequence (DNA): TGCGCCAGCAGCCAAGATAATCCAGGCTCGAACCTTCCCCCCTATGGCTACACCTTC.

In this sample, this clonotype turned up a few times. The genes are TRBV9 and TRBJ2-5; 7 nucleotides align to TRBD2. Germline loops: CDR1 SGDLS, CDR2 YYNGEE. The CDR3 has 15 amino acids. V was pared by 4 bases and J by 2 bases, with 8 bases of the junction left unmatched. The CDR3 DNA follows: TGTGCCAGCAGCCTTACTAGCGCGTCTCAAGAGACCCAGTACTTC. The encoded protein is CASSLTSASQETQYF.

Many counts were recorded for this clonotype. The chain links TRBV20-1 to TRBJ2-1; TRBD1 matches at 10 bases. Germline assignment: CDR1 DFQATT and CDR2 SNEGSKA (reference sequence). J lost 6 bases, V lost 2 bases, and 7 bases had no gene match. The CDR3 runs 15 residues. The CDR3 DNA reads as TGCAGTGCTAGAACAACGGGACAGGGGACCAATGAGCAGTTCTTC. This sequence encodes CSARTTGQGTNEQFF.

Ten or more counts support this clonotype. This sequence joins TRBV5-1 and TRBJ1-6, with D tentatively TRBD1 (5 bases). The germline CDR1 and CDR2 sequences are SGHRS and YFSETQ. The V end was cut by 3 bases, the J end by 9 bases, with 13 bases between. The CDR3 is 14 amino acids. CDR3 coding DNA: TGCGCCAGCAGCTCAGGGTTGGGGGGTTCACCCCTCCACTTT. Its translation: CASSSGLGGSPLHF.

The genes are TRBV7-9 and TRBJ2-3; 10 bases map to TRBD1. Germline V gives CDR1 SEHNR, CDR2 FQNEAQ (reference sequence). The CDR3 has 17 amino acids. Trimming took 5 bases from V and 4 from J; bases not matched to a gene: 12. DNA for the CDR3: TGTGCCAGCAGCGCAACCGGACAGGGGGTAGGAGCAGATACGCAGTATTTT. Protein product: CASSATGQGVGADTQYF.

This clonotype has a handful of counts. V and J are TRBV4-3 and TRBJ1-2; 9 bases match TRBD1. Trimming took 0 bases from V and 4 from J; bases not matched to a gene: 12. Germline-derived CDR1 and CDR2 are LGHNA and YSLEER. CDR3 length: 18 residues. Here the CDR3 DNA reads TGCGCCAGCAGCCAAGACCCGACAGGGGGAGTTGGTGGCTATGGCTACACCTTC. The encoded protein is CASSQDPTGGVGGYGYTF.

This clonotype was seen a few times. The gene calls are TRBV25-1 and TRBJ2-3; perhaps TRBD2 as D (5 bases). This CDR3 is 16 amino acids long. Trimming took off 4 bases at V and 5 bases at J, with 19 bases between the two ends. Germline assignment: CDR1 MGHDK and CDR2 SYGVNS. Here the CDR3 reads CASSGPSSPEGDTQYF. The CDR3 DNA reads TGTGCCAGCAGTGGTCCTAGCTCCCCAGAGGGAGATACGCAGTATTTT. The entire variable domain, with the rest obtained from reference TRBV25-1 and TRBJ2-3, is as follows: EADIYQTPRYLVIGTGKKITLECSQTMGHDKMYWYQQDPGMELHLIHYSYGVNSTEKGDLSSESTVSRIRTEHFPLTLESARPSHTSQYLCASSGPSSPEGDTQYFGPGTRLTVL.

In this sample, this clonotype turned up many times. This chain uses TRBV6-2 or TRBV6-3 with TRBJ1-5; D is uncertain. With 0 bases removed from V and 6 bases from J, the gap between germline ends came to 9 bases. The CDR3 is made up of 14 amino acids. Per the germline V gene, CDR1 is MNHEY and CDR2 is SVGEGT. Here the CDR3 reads CASSYSRDTQPQHF. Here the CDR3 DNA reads TGTGCCAGCAGTTACTCGAGGGATACTCAGCCCCAGCATTTT.

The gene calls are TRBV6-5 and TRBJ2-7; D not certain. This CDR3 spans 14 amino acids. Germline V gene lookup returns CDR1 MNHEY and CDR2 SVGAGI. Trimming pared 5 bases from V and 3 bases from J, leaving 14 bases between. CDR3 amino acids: CASSSWVWDYEQYF. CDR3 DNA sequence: TGTGCCAGCAGTAGCTGGGTGTGGGACTACGAGCAGTACTTC.

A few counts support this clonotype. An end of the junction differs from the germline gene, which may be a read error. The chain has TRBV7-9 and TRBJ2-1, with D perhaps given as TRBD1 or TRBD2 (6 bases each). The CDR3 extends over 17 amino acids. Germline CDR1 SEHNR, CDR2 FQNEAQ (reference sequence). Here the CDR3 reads CASSLPSRGPSNNEQFF. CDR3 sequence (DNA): TGTGCCAGCAGCCTCCCGTCCCGGGGGCCCTCCAACAATGAGCAGTTCTTC.

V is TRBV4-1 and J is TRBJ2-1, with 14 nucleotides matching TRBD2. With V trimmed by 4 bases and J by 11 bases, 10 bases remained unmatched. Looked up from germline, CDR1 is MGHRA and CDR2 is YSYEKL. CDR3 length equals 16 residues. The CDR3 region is CASSLSSTSGGVKQFF. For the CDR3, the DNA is TGCGCCAGCAGCCTTTCGTCGACTAGCGGGGGGGTGAAGCAGTTCTTC.

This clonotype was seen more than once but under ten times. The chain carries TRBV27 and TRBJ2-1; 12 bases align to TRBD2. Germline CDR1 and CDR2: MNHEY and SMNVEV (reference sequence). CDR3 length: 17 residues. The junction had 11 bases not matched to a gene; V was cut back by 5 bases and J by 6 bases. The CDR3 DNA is TGTGCCAGCAGTAAGTCGCCTAGCGGGGGGGCCGTCAATGAGCAGTTCTTC. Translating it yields CASSKSPSGGAVNEQFF.

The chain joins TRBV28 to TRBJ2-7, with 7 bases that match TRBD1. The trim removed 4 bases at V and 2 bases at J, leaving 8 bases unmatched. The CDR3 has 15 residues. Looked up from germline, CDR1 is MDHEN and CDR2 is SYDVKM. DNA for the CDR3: TGTGCCAGCAGTTCCAGGGGGACAGCCACCTACGAGCAGTACTTC. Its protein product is CASSSRGTATYEQYF.

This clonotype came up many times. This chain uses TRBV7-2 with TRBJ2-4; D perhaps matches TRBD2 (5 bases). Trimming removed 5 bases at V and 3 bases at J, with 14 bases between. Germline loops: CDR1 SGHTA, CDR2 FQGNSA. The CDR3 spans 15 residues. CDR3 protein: CASSPPDYVKNIQYF. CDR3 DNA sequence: TGTGCCAGCAGCCCCCCCGACTATGTCAAAAACATTCAGTACTTC.

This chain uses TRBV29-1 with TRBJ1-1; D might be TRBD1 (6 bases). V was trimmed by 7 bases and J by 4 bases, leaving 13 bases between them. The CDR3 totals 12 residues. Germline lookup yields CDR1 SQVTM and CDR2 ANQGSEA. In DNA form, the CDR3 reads TGCAGCGGTGGGATGGGGGCCACTGAAGCTTTCTTT. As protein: CSGGMGATEAFF.